These T cell receptor beta chains were read from a single sample in a study of identifying expanded T cells in peripheral blood. Sequenced by immunoSEQ multiplex PCR; TCRdb stores in-frame clones only, minus some. The profile shows around 130,000 clones, 70% to 90% of them singletons. Specimen: blood. These receptors all come from a person aged 18 to 75 in good health. Each CDR3 is given with its conserved first and last residue. D genes are given only for firm matches. Some rows mark clone size as missing; the rest say once, few, many or name a class of expanded clone.

clone size: NA; J gene: TRBJ1-2; D gene: TRBD1; V gene: TRBV7-8; CDR3 DNA: TGTGCCAGCAGCCCTAGTTCCGGGACAGGGGAGGGGCACTATGGCTACACCTTC; CDR3 protein: CASSPSSGTGEGHYGYTF
clone size: once; J gene: TRBJ1-2; D gene: TRBD1; V gene: TRBV27; CDR3 DNA: TGTGCCAGCGGCTGGGGGGACAGGGTGCACTATGGCTACACCTTC; CDR3 protein: CASGWGDRVHYGYTF
clone size: NA; J gene: TRBJ2-7; D gene: NA; V gene: TRBV5-8; CDR3 DNA: TGTGCCAGCAGCTCGGGGTTCCGACCGAGGGGCCCCTACGAGCAGTACTTC; CDR3 protein: CASSSGFRPRGPYEQYF
clone size: few; J gene: TRBJ2-2; D gene: TRBD1; V gene: TRBV19; CDR3 DNA: TGTGCCAGTAGCCCTCAGGGGGCGTTCGTCGGGGAGCTGTTTTTT; CDR3 protein: CASSPQGAFVGELFF
clone size: NA; J gene: TRBJ2-1; D gene: NA; V gene: TRBV6-1; CDR3 DNA: TGTGCCAGCAGTGGCCCCAGTGTCTGGGATGAGCAGTTCTTC; CDR3 protein: CASSGPSVWDEQFF
clone size: NA; J gene: TRBJ1-1; D gene: TRBD1; V gene: TRBV18; CDR3 DNA: TGTGCCAGCTCACCACTCGGGACAGGGGATCTTGTAGCTTTCTTT; CDR3 protein: CASSPLGTGDLVAFF
clone size: NA; J gene: TRBJ1-1; D gene: TRBD1; V gene: TRBV30; CDR3 DNA: TGTGCCTGGAACAACGAAGGGGGCTGGGATGCTTTCTTT; CDR3 protein: CAWNNEGGWDAFF
clone size: NA; J gene: TRBJ2-7; D gene: NA; V gene: TRBV5-4; CDR3 DNA: TGTGCCAGCAGCCCGCGGGACGGGAGCTCCTACGAGCAGTACTTC; CDR3 protein: CASSPRDGSSYEQYF
clone size: NA; J gene: TRBJ2-7; D gene: NA; V gene: TRBV5-6; CDR3 DNA: TGTGCCAGCAGCTTTAGGAGTGGAGGGGCCGGGTCCGAGCAGTACTTC; CDR3 protein: CASSFRSGGAGSEQYF
clone size: NA; J gene: TRBJ2-3; D gene: NA; V gene: TRBV7-3; CDR3 DNA: TGTGCCAGCAGTCTTGACGGTTATACGCAGTATTTT; CDR3 protein: CASSLDGYTQYF
clone size: NA; J gene: TRBJ1-5; D gene: NA; V gene: TRBV28; CDR3 DNA: TGTGCCAGCAGCCTACCTCGGATGGGTTCCAATAGCAATCAGCCCCAGCATTTT; CDR3 protein: CASSLPRMGSNSNQPQHF
clone size: NA; J gene: TRBJ2-1; D gene: NA; V gene: TRBV9; CDR3 DNA: TGTGCCAGCAGCGCGGCCAGCGTGGGTGAGCAGTTCTTC; CDR3 protein: CASSAASVGEQFF
clone size: once; J gene: TRBJ1-6; D gene: TRBD1; V gene: TRBV19; CDR3 DNA: TGTGCCAGTAGTATAGGCGAAACAGGGGGCCGGGAGAATTCACCCCTCCACTTT; CDR3 protein: CASSIGETGGRENSPLHF
clone size: once; J gene: TRBJ1-1; D gene: NA; V gene: TRBV18; CDR3 DNA: TGTGCCAGCTCCGGAGGTTACACTGAAGCTTTCTTT; CDR3 protein: CASSGGYTEAFF
clone size: NA; J gene: TRBJ2-7; D gene: TRBD2; V gene: TRBV6-5; CDR3 DNA: TGTGCCAGCAGGAGGAACGAGCGGGGTGGGTACGAGCAGTACTTC; CDR3 protein: CASRRNERGGYEQYF
clone size: NA; J gene: TRBJ2-5; D gene: NA; V gene: TRBV9; CDR3 DNA: TGTGCCAGCAGCACGACGGTTATGGAGACCCAGTACTTC; CDR3 protein: CASSTTVMETQYF
clone size: NA; J gene: TRBJ1-1; D gene: NA; V gene: TRBV4-2; CDR3 DNA: TGTGCCAGCAGCCAAGATCCTGAGGCAGAAGCTTTCTTT; CDR3 protein: CASSQDPEAEAFF
clone size: NA; J gene: TRBJ1-6; D gene: NA; V gene: TRBV6-5; CDR3 DNA: TGTGCCAGCAGTTACGGGACGGAGAATTCACCCCTCCACTTT; CDR3 protein: CASSYGTENSPLHF
clone size: once; J gene: TRBJ1-1; D gene: NA; V gene: TRBV7-2; CDR3 DNA: TGTGCCAGCAGCGCGCAGGGACTGATGAACACTGAAGCTTTCTTT; CDR3 protein: CASSAQGLMNTEAFF
clone size: NA; J gene: TRBJ1-1; D gene: NA; V gene: TRBV11-3; CDR3 DNA: TGTGCCAGCAGCGTAACAGGCCATCTCACTGAAGCTTTCTTT; CDR3 protein: CASSVTGHLTEAFF
clone size: NA; J gene: TRBJ2-2; D gene: NA; V gene: TRBV7-7; CDR3 DNA: TGTGCCACCACCCCTTTAGCGAACACCGGGGAGCTGTTTTTT; CDR3 protein: CATTPLANTGELFF
clone size: NA; J gene: TRBJ1-1; D gene: NA; V gene: TRBV4-1; CDR3 DNA: TGCGCCAGCAGCCAAGAGGCAGGGTACGTAGCTTTCTTT; CDR3 protein: CASSQEAGYVAFF
clone size: NA; J gene: TRBJ1-3; D gene: NA; V gene: TRBV14; CDR3 DNA: TGTGCCAGCAGCCAAGTCGCAGACATCATGAGAAACACCATATATTTT; CDR3 protein: CASSQVADIMRNTIYF
clone size: NA; J gene: TRBJ2-7; D gene: TRBD1; V gene: TRBV29-1; CDR3 DNA: TGCAGCGTTGTCTTGGACAGGGTGGGCGAGCAGTACTTC; CDR3 protein: CSVVLDRVGEQYF
clone size: NA; J gene: TRBJ1-5; D gene: TRBD1; V gene: TRBV19; CDR3 DNA: TGTGCCAGTAGGTGGACAGGCAGCAATCAGCCCCAGCATTTT; CDR3 protein: CASRWTGSNQPQHF
clone size: once; J gene: TRBJ2-3; D gene: TRBD1; V gene: TRBV19; CDR3 DNA: TGTGCCAGTAGTAGACAGGGAACAGATACGCAGTATTTT; CDR3 protein: CASSRQGTDTQYF
clone size: NA; J gene: TRBJ2-7; D gene: NA; V gene: TRBV7-9; CDR3 DNA: TGTGCCAACAGCGTTTTAGGAACAGGGACCTACGAGCAGTACTTC; CDR3 protein: CANSVLGTGTYEQYF
clone size: NA; J gene: TRBJ2-5; D gene: NA; V gene: TRBV7-6; CDR3 DNA: TGTGCCAGCAGCTTGGAAGTGGGTGCGACCCAGTACTTC; CDR3 protein: CASSLEVGATQYF
clone size: NA; J gene: TRBJ1-4; D gene: NA; V gene: TRBV5-8; CDR3 DNA: TGTGCCAGCAGCTCGTTTGCAGGAGCTAATGAAAAACTGTTTTTT; CDR3 protein: CASSSFAGANEKLFF
clone size: few; J gene: TRBJ1-2; D gene: TRBD1; V gene: TRBV7-2; CDR3 DNA: TGTGCCAGCAGCTTAGTGGCAGGGGGCGCTGATGGCTACACCTTC; CDR3 protein: CASSLVAGGADGYTF
clone size: NA; J gene: TRBJ1-5; D gene: TRBD1; V gene: TRBV6-6; CDR3 DNA: TGTGCCAGCCGGGACAGGGGAGGCAATAGCAATCAGCCCCAGCATTTT; CDR3 protein: CASRDRGGNSNQPQHF
clone size: few; J gene: TRBJ1-1; D gene: NA; V gene: TRBV7-3; CDR3 DNA: TGTGCCAGCAGCTCAGGACACCAGAACACTGAAGCTTTCTTT; CDR3 protein: CASSSGHQNTEAFF
clone size: NA; J gene: TRBJ2-1; D gene: NA; V gene: TRBV5-4; CDR3 DNA: TGTGCCAGCAGCCAAGCCTCAAGAAATGAGCAGTTCTTC; CDR3 protein: CASSQASRNEQFF
clone size: once; J gene: TRBJ1-5; D gene: TRBD1; V gene: TRBV28; CDR3 DNA: TGTGCCAGCAGCACCACCGGGACAGGTTCTCAGCCCCAGCATTTT; CDR3 protein: CASSTTGTGSQPQHF
clone size: many; J gene: TRBJ2-7; D gene: NA; V gene: TRBV7-2; CDR3 DNA: TGTGCCAGCAGCTCCCGAGGGTCGTGGCCCCCCTCCTACGAGCAGTACTTC; CDR3 protein: CASSSRGSWPPSYEQYF
clone size: NA; J gene: TRBJ2-3; D gene: NA; V gene: TRBV5-1; CDR3 DNA: TGCGCCAGCAGAATTATTGAAGATACGCAGTATTTT; CDR3 protein: CASRIIEDTQYF
clone size: NA; J gene: TRBJ2-1; D gene: NA; V gene: TRBV7-2; CDR3 DNA: TGTGCCAGCAGCTTGGGAGCGGCGGGATCTATAAGCAATGAGCAGTTCTTC; CDR3 protein: CASSLGAAGSISNEQFF
clone size: NA; J gene: TRBJ2-7; D gene: TRBD2; V gene: TRBV7-2; CDR3 DNA: TGTGCCAGCAGCTGGGAGGCTAGCGGGGGGTCTTCCTACGAGCAGTACTTC; CDR3 protein: CASSWEASGGSSYEQYF
clone size: NA; J gene: TRBJ1-2; D gene: NA; V gene: TRBV19; CDR3 DNA: TGTGCCAGCCAGACACCTTCCTATGGCTACACCTTC; CDR3 protein: CASQTPSYGYTF
clone size: NA; J gene: TRBJ2-3; D gene: TRBD2; V gene: TRBV6-5; CDR3 DNA: TGTGCCAGCAGTGTGCGGGGGAGCACAGATACGCAGTATTTT; CDR3 protein: CASSVRGSTDTQYF
clone size: NA; J gene: TRBJ2-3; D gene: TRBD2; V gene: TRBV9; CDR3 DNA: TGTGCCAGCAGCGTAGCGGTAGCGGGCATCACAGATACGCAGTATTTT; CDR3 protein: CASSVAVAGITDTQYF
clone size: NA; J gene: TRBJ1-4; D gene: TRBD1; V gene: TRBV6-6; CDR3 DNA: TGTGCCAGCAGCTCGTCCGGGACAGAGAATGAAAAACTGTTTTTT; CDR3 protein: CASSSSGTENEKLFF
clone size: once; J gene: TRBJ1-2; D gene: TRBD1; V gene: TRBV9; CDR3 DNA: TGTGCCAGCAGCCCGACAGGGTCTGCTGGCTACACCTTC; CDR3 protein: CASSPTGSAGYTF
clone size: NA; J gene: TRBJ2-7; D gene: TRBD1; V gene: TRBV7-8; CDR3 DNA: TGTGCCAGCAGCCCCTTGGACAGGGGGCTTAACTTCTACGAGCAGTACTTC; CDR3 protein: CASSPLDRGLNFYEQYF
clone size: NA; J gene: TRBJ2-1; D gene: NA; V gene: TRBV7-9; CDR3 DNA: TGTGCCAGCAGCCCAAGGGGAGTTCATGAGCAGTTCTTC; CDR3 protein: CASSPRGVHEQFF
clone size: NA; J gene: TRBJ1-6; D gene: NA; V gene: TRBV4-1; CDR3 DNA: TGCGCCAGCAGCCAATTTGGGGGACGTCGGTTGAGCTCCTATAATTCACCCCTCCACTTT; CDR3 protein: CASSQFGGRRLSSYNSPLHF
clone size: NA; J gene: TRBJ1-5; D gene: TRBD1; V gene: TRBV2; CDR3 DNA: TGTGCCAGCAGTGTACAGGGGTTAGGTCAGCCCCAGCATTTT; CDR3 protein: CASSVQGLGQPQHF
clone size: NA; J gene: TRBJ2-2; D gene: TRBD1; V gene: TRBV4-1; CDR3 DNA: TGCGCCAGCAGCCAAAGGGGACAGGATAACACCGGGGAGCTGTTTTTT; CDR3 protein: CASSQRGQDNTGELFF
clone size: NA; J gene: TRBJ2-1; D gene: TRBD2; V gene: TRBV7-2; CDR3 DNA: TGTGCCAGCAGCATATTAGCGGGTACCTACAATGAGCAGTTCTTC; CDR3 protein: CASSILAGTYNEQFF